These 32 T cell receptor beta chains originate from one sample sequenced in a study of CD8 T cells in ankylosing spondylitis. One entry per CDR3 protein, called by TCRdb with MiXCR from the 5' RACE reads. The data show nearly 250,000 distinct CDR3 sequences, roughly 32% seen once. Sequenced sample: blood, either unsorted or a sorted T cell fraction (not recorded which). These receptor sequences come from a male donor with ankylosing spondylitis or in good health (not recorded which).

The CDR3 nucleotides are TGTGCCAGCAGCCAAGCACGGGTACTGCAACCAGGGAACGAGCAGTACTTC. It is translated as CASSQARVLQPGNEQYF. This chain connects TRBV4-2 to TRBJ2-7; tentative D call: TRBD1 (5 bases). In germline, CDR1 is LGHNA, CDR2 YNFKEQ. The CDR3 is 17 residues long. Trimming pared 1 base from V and 5 bases from J, leaving 21 bases between.

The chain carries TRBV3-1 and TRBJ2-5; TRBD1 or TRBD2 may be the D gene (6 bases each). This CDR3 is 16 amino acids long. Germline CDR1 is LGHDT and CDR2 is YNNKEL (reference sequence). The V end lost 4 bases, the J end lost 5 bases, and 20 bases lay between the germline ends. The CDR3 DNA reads TGTGCCAGCAGCCTTAGGACAGATGGGACTCGGGAGACCCAGTACTTC. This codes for CASSLRTDGTRETQYF.

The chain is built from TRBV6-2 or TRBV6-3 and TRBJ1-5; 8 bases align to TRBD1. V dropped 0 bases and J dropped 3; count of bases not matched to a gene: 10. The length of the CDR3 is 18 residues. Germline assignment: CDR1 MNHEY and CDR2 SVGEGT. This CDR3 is CASSYSERQGRYNQPQHF. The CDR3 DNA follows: TGTGCCAGCAGTTACTCCGAGCGACAGGGGCGATACAATCAGCCCCAGCATTTT.

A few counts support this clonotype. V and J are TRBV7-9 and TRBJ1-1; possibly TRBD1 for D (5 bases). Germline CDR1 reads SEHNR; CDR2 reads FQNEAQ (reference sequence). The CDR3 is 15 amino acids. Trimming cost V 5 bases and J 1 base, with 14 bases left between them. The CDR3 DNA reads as TGTGCCAGCAGCGTCGTAACAGGCCCGAACACTGAAGCTTTCTTT. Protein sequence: CASSVVTGPNTEAFF.

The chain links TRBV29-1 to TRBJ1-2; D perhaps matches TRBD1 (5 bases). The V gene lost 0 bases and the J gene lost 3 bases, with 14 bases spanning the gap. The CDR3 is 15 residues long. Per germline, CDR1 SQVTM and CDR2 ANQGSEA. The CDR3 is CSVEDRRGEYYGYTF. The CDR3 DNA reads TGCAGCGTTGAAGATCGTCGGGGGGAGTACTATGGCTACACCTTC.

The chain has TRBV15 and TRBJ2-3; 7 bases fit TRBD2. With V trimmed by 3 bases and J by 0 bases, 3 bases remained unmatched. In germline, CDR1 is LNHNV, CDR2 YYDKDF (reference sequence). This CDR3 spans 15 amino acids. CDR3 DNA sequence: TGTGCCACCAGCAGGCGGGGAGGGAGCACAGATACGCAGTATTTT. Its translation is CATSRRGGSTDTQYF.

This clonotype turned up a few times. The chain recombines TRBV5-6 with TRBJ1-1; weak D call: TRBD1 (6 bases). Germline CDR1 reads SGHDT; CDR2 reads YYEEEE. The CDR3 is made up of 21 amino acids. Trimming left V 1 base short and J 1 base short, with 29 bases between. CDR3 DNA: TGTGCCAGCAGCTTGTCTCCCCTATTAGGGGCAGGGGTGGTCTGGAACACTGAAGCTTTCTTT. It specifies CASSLSPLLGAGVVWNTEAFF.

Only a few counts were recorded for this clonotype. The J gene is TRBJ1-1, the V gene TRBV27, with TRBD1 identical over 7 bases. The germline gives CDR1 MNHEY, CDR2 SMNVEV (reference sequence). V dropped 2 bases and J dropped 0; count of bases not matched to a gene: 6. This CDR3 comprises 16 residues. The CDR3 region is CASSLSPDRVNTEAFF. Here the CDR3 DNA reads TGTGCCAGCAGTTTAAGCCCTGACAGGGTGAACACTGAAGCTTTCTTT.

The CDR3 reads CASSQTRDFYEQYF. CDR3 DNA sequence: TGCGCCAGCAGCCAGACCCGGGACTTCTACGAGCAGTACTTC. The chain uses TRBV4-1 and TRBJ2-7; D is perhaps TRBD2 (6 bases). Looked up from germline, CDR1 is MGHRA and CDR2 is YSYEKL. Trimming left V 3 bases short and J 3 bases short, with 12 bases between. The CDR3 runs to 14 residues.

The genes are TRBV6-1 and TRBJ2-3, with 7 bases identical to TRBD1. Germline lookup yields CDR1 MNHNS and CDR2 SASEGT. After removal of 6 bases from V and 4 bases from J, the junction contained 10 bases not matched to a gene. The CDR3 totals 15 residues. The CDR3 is CASSPGQSIADTQYF. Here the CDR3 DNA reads TGTGCCAGCAGCCCGGGACAGTCTATCGCAGATACGCAGTATTTT.

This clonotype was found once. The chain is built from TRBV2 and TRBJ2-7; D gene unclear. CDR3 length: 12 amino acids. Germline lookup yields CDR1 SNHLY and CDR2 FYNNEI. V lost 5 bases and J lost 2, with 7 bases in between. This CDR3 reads CASSTATYEQYF. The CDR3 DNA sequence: TGTGCCAGCAGTACGGCTACCTACGAGCAGTACTTC.

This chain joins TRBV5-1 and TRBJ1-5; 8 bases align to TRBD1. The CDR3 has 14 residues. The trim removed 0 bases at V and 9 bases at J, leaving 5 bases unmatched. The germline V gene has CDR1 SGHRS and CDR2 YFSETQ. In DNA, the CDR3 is TGCGCCAGCAGCTTGGGGACAGGGAGTGGGCCCCAGCATTTT. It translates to CASSLGTGSGPQHF.

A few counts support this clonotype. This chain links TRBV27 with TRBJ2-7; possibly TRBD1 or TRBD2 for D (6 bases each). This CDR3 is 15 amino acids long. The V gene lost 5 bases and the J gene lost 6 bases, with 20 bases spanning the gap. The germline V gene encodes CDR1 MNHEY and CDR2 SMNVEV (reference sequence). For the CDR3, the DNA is TGTGCCAGCAGTATGGGGCCGCCTAGGGGGGTCGAGCAGTACTTC. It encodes CASSMGPPRGVEQYF.

In DNA, the CDR3 is TGTGCCAGCAGCTTGGGCGCTAGCGGGACCTGGGGAGAGACCCAGTACTTC. This gives the protein CASSLGASGTWGETQYF. V gene TRBV7-2 combines with J gene TRBJ2-5; 9 positions match TRBD2. V lost 3 bases and J lost 4; bases outside the gene matches: 12. The CDR3 consists of 17 residues. Germline V gene sequence: CDR1 SGHTA, CDR2 FQGNSA.

CDR3 amino acids: CASSFYGVGEQYF. The DNA for the CDR3 is TGTGCCAGCAGCTTCTACGGGGTAGGCGAGCAGTACTTC. The chain has TRBV7-9 and TRBJ2-7; TRBD2 is a possible D gene (5 bases). Between the trimmed V and J ends, which lost 3 bases and 6 bases, there was a span of 12 bases. In germline, CDR1 is SEHNR, CDR2 FQNEAQ (reference sequence). The CDR3 totals 13 residues. Full variable domain (missing parts from reference TRBV7-9 and TRBJ2-7): DTGVSQNPRHKITKRGQNVTFRCDPISEHNRLYWYRQTLGQGPEFLTYFQNEAQLEKSRLLSDRFSAERPKGSFSTLEIQRTEQGDSAMYLCASSFYGVGEQYFGPGTRLTVT.

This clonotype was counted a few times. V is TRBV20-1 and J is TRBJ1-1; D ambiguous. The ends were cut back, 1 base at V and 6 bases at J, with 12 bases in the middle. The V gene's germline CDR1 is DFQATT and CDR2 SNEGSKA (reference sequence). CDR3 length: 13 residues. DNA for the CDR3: TGCAGTGCTAGAGGAGGAGGGAGGGCTGAAGCTTTCTTT. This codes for CSARGGGRAEAFF.

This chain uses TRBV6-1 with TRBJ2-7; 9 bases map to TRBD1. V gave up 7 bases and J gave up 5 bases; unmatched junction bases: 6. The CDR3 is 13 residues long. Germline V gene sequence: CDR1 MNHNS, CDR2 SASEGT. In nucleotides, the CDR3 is TGTGCCAGCACCCGGGACAGGGCTGACGAGCAGTACTTC. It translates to CASTRDRADEQYF.

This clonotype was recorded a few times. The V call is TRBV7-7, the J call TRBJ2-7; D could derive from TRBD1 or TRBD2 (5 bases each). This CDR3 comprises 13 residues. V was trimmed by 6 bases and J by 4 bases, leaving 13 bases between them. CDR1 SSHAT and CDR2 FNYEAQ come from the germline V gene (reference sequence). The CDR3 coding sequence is TGTGCCAGCAGTCGGGGAGAGGGGTACGAGCAGTACTTC. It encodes CASSRGEGYEQYF.

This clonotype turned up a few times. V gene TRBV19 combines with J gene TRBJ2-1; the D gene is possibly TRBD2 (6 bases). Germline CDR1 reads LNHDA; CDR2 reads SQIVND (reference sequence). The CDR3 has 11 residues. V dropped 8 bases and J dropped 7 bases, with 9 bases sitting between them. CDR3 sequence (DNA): TGTGCCAGTGGAGGGTTGAATGAGCAGTTCTTC. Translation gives CASGGLNEQFF.

CDR3 DNA sequence: TGTGCCAGCAGCTTCGGGCCCCCAGAGGGCCAGTACTTC. This translates into CASSFGPPEGQYF. The rearrangement links TRBV11-1 to TRBJ2-5, with D maybe TRBD2 (5 bases). The V gene's germline CDR1 is SGHAT and CDR2 FQDESV (reference sequence). The CDR3 is 13 amino acids. V was trimmed by 3 bases and J by 10 bases, leaving 15 bases between them.

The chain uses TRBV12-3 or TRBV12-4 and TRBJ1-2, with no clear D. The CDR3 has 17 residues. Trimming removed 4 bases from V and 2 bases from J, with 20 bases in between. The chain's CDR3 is CASSSRRVLTTNYGYTF. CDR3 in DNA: TGTGCCAGCAGTTCCCGCCGCGTCCTGACGACCAACTATGGCTACACCTTC.

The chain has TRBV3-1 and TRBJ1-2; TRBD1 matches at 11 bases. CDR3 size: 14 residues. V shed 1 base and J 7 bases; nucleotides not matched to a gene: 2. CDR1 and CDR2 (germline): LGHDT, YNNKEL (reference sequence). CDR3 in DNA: TGTGCCAGCAGCCAAGGGACAGGGGGCTTTGGCTACACCTTC. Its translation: CASSQGTGGFGYTF.

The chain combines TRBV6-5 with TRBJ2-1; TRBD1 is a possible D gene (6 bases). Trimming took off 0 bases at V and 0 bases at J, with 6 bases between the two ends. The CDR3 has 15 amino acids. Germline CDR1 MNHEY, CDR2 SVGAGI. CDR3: CASSYSDSSYNEQFF. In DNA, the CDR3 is TGTGCCAGCAGTTACTCGGACAGCTCCTACAATGAGCAGTTCTTC.

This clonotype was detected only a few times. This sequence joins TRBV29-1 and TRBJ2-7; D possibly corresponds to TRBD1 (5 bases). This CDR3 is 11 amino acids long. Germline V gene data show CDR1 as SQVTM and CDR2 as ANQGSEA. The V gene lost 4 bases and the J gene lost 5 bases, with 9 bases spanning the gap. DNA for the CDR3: TGCAGCGTTGCAGGGTTCAACGAGCAGTACTTC. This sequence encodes CSVAGFNEQYF.

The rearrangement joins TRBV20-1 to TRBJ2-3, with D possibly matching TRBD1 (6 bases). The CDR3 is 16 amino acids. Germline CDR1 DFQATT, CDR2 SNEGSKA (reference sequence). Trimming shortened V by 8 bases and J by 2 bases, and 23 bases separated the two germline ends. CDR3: CSSRDTSLGTTDTQYF. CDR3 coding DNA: TGCAGTTCCCGGGACACCTCACTGGGGACCACAGATACGCAGTATTTT.

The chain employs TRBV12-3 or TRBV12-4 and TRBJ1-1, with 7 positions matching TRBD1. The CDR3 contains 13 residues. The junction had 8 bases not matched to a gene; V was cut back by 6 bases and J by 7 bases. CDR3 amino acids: CASRFDRDIEAFF. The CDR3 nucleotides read TGTGCCAGCAGATTCGACAGGGATATTGAAGCTTTCTTT.

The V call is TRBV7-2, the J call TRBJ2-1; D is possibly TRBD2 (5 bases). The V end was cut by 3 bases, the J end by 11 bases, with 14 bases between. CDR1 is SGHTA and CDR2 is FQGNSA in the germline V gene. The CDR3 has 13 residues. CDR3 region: CASSFDASGQQFF. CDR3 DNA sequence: TGTGCCAGCAGCTTTGACGCCAGCGGCCAGCAGTTCTTC.

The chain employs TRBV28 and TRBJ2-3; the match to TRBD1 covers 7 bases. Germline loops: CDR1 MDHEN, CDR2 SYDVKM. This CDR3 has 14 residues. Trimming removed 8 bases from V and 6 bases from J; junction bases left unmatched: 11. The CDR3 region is CASEGAVHGDTQYF. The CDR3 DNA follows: TGTGCCAGCGAGGGGGCGGTCCATGGGGATACGCAGTATTTT.

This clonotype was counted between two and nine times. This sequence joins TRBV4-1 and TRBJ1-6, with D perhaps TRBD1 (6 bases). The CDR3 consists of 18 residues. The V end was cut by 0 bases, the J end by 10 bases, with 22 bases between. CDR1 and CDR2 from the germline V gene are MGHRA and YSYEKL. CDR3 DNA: TGCGCCAGCAGCCAAGATGTACAGGGTGAGGCCGTGGGATCACCCCTCCACTTT. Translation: CASSQDVQGEAVGSPLHF.

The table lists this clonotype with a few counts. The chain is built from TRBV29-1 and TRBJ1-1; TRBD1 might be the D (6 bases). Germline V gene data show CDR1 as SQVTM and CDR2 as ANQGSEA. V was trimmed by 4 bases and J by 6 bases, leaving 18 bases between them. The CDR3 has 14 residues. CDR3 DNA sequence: TGCAGCGTTGTGCCTTTATCAGGGGTCGCTGAAGCTTTCTTT. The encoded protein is CSVVPLSGVAEAFF. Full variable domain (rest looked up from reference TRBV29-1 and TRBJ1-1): SAVISQKPSRDICQRGTSLTIQCQVDSQVTMMFWYRQQPGQSLTLIATANQGSEATYESGFVIDKFPISRPNLTFSTLTVSNMSPEDSSIYLCSVVPLSGVAEAFFGQGTRLTVV.

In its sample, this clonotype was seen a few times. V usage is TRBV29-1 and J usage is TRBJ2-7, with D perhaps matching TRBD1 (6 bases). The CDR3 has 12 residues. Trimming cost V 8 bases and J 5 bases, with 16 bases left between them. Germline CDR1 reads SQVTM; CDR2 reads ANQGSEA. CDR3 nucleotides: TGCAGCTATCGCAGGGGCAGTGACGAGCAGTACTTC. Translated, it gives CSYRRGSDEQYF.

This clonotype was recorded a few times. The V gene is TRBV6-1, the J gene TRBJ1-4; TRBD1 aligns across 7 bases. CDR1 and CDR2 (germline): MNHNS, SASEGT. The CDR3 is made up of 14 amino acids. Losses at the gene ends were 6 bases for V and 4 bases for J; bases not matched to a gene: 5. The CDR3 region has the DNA TGTGCCAGCAGGCCGGGACAGTTTAATGAAAAACTGTTTTTT. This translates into CASRPGQFNEKLFF.